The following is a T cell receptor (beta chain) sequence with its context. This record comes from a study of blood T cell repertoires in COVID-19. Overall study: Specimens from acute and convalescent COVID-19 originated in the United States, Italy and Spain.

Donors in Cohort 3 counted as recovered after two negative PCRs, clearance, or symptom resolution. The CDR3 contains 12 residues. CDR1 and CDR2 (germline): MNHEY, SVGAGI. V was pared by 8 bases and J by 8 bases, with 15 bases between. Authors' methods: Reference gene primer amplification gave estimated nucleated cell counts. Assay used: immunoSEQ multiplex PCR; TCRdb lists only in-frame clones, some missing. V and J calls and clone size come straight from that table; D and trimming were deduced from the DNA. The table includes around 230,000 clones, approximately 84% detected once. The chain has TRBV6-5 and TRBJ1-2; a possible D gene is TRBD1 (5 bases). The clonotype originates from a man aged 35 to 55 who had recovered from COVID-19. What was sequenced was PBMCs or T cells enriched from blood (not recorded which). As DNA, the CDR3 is TGTGCCAGCGGACAATTCGCGGGAGGCTACACCTTC. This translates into CASGQFAGGYTF.